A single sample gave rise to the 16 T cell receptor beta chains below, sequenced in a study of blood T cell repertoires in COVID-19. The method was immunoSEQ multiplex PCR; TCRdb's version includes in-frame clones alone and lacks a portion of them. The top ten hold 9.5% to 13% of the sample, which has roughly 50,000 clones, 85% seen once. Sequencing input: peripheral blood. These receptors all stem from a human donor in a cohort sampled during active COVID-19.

This chain's CDR3 is CASNGQGKNIQYF. The CDR3, as DNA: TGTGCCAGCAATGGCCAGGGGAAAAACATTCAGTACTTC. The chain uses TRBV2 and TRBJ2-4; D is perhaps TRBD1 (6 bases). Germline CDR1 and CDR2: SNHLY and FYNNEI. The length of the CDR3 is 13 residues. Trimming left V 7 bases short and J 4 bases short, with 11 bases between.

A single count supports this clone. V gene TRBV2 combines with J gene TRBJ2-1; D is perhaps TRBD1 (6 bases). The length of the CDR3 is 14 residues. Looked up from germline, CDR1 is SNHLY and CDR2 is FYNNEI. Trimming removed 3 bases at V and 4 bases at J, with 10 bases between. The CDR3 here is CASSDRTAYNEQFF. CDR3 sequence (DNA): TGTGCCAGCAGTGACCGGACAGCGTACAATGAGCAGTTCTTC.

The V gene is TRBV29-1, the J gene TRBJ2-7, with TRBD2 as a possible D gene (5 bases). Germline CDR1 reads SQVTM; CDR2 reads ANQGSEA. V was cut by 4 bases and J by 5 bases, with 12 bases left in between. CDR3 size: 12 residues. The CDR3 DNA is TGCAGCGTTGTCTCGGGGTTCGACGAGCAGTACTTC. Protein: CSVVSGFDEQYF.

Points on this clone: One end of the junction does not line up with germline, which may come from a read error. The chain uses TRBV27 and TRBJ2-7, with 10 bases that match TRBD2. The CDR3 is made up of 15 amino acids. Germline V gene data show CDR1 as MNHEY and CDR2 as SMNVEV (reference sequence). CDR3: CASSLSSGSSYEQYF. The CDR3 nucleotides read TGTGCCAGCAGTCTATCTAGCGGGAGCTCCTACGAGCAGTACTTC.

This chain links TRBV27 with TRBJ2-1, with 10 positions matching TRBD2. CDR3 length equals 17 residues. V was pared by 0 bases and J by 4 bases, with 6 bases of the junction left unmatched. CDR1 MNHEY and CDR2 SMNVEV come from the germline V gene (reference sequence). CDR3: CASSLSSGTSVYNEQFF. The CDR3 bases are TGTGCCAGCAGTTTATCTTCCGGGACTAGCGTATACAATGAGCAGTTCTTC.

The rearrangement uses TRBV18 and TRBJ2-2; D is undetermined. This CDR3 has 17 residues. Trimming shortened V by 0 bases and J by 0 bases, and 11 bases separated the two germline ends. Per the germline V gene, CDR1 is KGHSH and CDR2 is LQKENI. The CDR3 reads CASSPPARVANTGELFF. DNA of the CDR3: TGTGCCAGCTCACCACCAGCTCGGGTTGCGAACACCGGGGAGCTGTTTTTT.

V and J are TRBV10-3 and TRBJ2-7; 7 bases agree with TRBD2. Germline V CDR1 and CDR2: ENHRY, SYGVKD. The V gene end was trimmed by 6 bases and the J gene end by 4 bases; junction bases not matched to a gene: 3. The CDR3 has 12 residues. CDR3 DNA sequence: TGTGCCATCAGGGGGACTATGTACGAGCAGTACTTC. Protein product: CAIRGTMYEQYF.

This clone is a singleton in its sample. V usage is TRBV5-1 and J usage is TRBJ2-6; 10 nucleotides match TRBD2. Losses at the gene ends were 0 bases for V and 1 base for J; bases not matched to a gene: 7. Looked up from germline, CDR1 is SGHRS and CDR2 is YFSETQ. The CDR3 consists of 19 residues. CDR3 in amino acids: CASSLESSGSPSGANVLTF. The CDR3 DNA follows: TGCGCCAGCAGCTTGGAGTCTAGCGGGAGTCCATCTGGGGCCAACGTCCTGACTTTC.

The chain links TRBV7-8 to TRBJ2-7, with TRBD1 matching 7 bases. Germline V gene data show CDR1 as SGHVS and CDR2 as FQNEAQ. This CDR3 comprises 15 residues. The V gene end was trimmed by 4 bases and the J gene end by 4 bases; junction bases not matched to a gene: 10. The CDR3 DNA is TGTGCCAGCAGCTCGAGCTGGGCAGGGGGATACGAGCAGTACTTC. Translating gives CASSSSWAGGYEQYF.

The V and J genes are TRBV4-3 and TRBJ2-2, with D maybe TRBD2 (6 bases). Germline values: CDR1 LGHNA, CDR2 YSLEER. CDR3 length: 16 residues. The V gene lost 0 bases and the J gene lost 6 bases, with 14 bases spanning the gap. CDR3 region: CASSQDVAAGAGELFF. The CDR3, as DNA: TGCGCCAGCAGCCAAGATGTGGCAGCGGGCGCCGGGGAGCTGTTTTTT.

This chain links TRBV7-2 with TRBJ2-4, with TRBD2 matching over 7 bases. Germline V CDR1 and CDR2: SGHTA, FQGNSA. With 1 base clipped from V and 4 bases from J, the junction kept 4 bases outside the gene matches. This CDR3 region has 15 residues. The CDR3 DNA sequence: TGTGCCAGCAGCTTAGGCGGGACTAAAAAAAACATTCAGTACTTC. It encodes CASSLGGTKKNIQYF.

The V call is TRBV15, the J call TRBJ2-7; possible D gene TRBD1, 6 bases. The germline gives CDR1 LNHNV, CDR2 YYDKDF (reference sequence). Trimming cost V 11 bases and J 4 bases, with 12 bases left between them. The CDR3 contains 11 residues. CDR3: CAVGRGYEQYF. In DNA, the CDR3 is TGTGCCGTGGGCAGGGGATACGAGCAGTACTTC.

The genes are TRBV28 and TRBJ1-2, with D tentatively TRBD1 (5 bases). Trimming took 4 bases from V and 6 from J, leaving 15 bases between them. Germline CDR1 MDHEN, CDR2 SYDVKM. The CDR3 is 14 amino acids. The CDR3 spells CASSSPVGADGYTF. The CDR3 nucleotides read TGTGCCAGCAGTTCCCCCGTAGGGGCGGATGGCTACACCTTC.

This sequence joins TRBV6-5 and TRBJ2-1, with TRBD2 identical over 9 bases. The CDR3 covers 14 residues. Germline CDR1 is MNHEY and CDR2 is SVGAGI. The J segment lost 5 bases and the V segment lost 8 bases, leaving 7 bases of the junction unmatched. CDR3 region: CASAGGGGDNEQFF. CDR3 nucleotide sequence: TGTGCCAGCGCCGGTGGCGGGGGGGACAATGAGCAGTTCTTC.

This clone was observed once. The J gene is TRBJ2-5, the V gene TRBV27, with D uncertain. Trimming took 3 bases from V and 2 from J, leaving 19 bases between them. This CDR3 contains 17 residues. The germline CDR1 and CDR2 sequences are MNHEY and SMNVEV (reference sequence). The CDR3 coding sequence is TGTGCCAGCAGTTTTGCCCGAGCGTTTTGTCCACAAGAGACCCAGTACTTC. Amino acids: CASSFARAFCPQETQYF.

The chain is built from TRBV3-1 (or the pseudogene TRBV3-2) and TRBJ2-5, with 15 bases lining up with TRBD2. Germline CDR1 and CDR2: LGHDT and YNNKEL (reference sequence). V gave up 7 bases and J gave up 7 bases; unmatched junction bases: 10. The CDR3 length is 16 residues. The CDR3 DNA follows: TGTGCCAGCAAAAGGACTAGCGGGAGGGCCTGGGGGACCCAGTACTTC. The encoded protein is CASKRTSGRAWGTQYF.